This T cell receptor beta chain was obtained from a study of early T cells in non-severe SARS-CoV-2 infection. About the study: Unsorted whole-blood RNA was sequenced in bulk, leaving chains unpaired.

The V end lost 2 bases, the J end lost 3 bases, and 11 bases lay between the germline ends. This CDR3 is built from 14 residues. The germline V gene has CDR1 SGHRS and CDR2 YFSETQ. Molecules of cDNA were individually given unique molecular identifiers that were attached to them. TCRdb redid the calling of the 5' RACE reads with MiXCR, one entry per CDR3 protein. The sample consists of around 53,000 distinct CDR3 sequences, 12% of them appearing once. This clonotype was seen only a few times. V and J are TRBV5-1 and TRBJ2-5; TRBD1 might be the D (5 bases). Specimen: whole blood. The sequence derives from an adult who was a healthcare worker with PCR-confirmed SARS-CoV-2 infection or an uninfected control (not recorded which). The CDR3 loop reads CASSFPGPEETQYF. The DNA of the CDR3 is TGCGCCAGCAGCTTTCCAGGGCCAGAAGAGACCCAGTACTTC.